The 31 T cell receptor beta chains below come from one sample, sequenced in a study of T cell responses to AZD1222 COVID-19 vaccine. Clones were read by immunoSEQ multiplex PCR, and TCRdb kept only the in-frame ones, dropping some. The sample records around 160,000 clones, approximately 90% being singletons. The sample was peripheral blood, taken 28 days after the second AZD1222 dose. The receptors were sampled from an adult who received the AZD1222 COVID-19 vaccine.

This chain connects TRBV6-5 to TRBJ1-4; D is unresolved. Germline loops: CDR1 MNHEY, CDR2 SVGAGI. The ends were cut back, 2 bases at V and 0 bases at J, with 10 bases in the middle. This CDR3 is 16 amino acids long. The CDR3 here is CASSYALGSTNEKLFF. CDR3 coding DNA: TGTGCCAGCAGTTACGCCTTGGGATCAACTAATGAAAAACTGTTTTTT.

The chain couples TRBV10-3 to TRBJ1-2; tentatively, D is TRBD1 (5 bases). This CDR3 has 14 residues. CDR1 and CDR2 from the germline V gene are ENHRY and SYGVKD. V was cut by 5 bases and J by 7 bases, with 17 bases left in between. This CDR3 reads CAISRGGETVGYTF. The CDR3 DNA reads TGTGCCATCAGTCGCGGGGGGGAAACGGTTGGCTACACCTTC.

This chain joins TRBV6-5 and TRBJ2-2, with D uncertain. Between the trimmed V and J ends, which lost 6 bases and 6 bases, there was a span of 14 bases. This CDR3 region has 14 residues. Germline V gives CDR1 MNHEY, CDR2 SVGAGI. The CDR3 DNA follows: TGTGCCAGCAGAATTAGACGGATCGCCGGGGAGCTGTTTTTT. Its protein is CASRIRRIAGELFF.

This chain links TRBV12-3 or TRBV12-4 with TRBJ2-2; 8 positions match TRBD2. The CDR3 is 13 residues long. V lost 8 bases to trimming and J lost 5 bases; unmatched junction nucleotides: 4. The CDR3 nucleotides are TGTGCCAGCCAATTAGCGGGGACCGGGGAGCTGTTTTTT. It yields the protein CASQLAGTGELFF.

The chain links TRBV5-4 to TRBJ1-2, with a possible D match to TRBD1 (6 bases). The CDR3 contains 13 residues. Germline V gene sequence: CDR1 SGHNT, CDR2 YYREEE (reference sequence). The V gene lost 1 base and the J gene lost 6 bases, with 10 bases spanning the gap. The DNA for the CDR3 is TGTGCCAGCAGCTTGACAGGGACCCATGGCTACACCTTC. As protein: CASSLTGTHGYTF.

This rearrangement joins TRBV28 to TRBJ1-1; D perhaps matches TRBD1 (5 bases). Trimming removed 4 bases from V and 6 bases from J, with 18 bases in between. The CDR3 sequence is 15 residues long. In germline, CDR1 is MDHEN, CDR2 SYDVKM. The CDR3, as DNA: TGTGCCAGCAGTTCAGTAGGACACAGTGTCGCTGAAGCTTTCTTT. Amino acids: CASSSVGHSVAEAFF.

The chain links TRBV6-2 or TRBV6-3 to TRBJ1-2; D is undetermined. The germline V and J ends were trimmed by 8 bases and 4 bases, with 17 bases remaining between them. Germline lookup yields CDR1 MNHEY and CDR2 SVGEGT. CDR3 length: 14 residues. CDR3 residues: CASRSGLLAYGYTF. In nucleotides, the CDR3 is TGTGCCAGCCGTTCAGGCCTCTTAGCCTATGGCTACACCTTC.

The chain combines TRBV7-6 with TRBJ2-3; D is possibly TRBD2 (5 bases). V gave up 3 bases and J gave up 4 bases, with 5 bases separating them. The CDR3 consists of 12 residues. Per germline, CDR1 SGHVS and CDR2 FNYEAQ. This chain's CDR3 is CASSLRADTQYF. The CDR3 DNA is TGTGCCAGCAGCTTGCGGGCAGATACGCAGTATTTT.

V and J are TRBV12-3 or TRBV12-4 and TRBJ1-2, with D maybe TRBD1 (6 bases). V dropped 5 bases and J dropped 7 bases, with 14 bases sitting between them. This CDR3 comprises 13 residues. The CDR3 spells CASSLTPRGGYTF. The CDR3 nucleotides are TGTGCCAGCAGTCTAACTCCCAGGGGTGGCTACACCTTC.

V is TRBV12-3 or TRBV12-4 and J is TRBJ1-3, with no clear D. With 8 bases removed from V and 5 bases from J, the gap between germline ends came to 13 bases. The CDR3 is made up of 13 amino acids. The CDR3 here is CASGRRGRNTIYF. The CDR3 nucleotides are TGTGCCAGCGGAAGACGGGGAAGAAACACCATATATTTT.

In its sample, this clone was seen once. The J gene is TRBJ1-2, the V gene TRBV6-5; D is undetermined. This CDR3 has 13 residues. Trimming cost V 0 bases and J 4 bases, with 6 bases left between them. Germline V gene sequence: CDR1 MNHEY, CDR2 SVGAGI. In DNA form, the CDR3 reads TGTGCCAGCAGTTACTCGAACGTCTATGGCTACACCTTC. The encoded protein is CASSYSNVYGYTF.

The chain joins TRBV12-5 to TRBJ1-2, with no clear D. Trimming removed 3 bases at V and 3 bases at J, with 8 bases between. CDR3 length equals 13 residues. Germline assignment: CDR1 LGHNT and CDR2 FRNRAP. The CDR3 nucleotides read TGTGCTAGTGGTTTCCCAGGTTACTATGGCTACACCTTC. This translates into CASGFPGYYGYTF.

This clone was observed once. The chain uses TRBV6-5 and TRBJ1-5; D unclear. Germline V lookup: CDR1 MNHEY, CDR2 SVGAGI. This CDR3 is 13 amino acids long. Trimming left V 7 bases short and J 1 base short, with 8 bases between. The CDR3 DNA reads TGTGCCAGCACGGTGGAGAGCAATCAGCCCCAGCATTTT. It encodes CASTVESNQPQHF.

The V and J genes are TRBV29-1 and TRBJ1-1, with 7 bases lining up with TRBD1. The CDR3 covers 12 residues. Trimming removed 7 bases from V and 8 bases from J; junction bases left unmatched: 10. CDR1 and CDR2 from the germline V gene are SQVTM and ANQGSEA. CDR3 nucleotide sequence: TGCAGCGCCTCTCGACAGGGCGAAGAAGCTTTCTTT. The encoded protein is CSASRQGEEAFF.

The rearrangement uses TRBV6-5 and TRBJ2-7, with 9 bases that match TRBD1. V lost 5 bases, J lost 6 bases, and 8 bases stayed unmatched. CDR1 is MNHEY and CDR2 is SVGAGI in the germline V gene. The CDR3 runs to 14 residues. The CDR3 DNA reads TGTGCCAGCAGTACCGGGACAGGGCTGGTCGAGCAGTACTTC. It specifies CASSTGTGLVEQYF.

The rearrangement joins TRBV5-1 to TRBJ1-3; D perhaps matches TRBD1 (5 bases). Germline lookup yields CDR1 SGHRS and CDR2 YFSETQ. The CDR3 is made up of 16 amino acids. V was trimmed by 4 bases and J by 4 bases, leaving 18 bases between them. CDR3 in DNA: TGCGCCAGCAGCCCGCGTGAGGGACTGGCCGGAAACACCATATATTTT. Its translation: CASSPREGLAGNTIYF.

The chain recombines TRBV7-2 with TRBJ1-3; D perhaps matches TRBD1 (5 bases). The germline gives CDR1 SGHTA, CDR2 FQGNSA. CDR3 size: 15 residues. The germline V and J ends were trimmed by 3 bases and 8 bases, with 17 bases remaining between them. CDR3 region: CASSFTPGLADTIYF. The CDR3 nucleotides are TGTGCCAGCAGCTTTACCCCAGGGTTGGCGGACACCATATATTTT.

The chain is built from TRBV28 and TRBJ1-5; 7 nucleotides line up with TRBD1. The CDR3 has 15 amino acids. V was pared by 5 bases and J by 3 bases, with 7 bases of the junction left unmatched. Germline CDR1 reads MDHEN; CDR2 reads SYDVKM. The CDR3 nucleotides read TGTGCCAGCAGTCTCATCGACAGGGCCAATCAGCCCCAGCATTTT. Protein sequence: CASSLIDRANQPQHF. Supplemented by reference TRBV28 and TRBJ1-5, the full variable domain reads DVKVTQSSRYLVKRTGEKVFLECVQDMDHENMFWYRQDPGLGLRLIYFSYDVKMKEKGDIPEGYSVSREKKERFSLILESASTNQTSMYLCASSLIDRANQPQHFGDGTRLSIL.

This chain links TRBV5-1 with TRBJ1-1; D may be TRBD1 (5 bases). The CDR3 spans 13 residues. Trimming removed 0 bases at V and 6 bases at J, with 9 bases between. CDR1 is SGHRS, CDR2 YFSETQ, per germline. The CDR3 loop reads CASSLGGAAEAFF. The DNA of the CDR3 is TGCGCCAGCAGCTTGGGTGGGGCCGCTGAAGCTTTCTTT.

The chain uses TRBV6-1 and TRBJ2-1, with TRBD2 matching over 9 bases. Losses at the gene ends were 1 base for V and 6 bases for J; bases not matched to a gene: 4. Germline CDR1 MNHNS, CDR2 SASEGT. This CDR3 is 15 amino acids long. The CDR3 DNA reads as TGTGCCAGCAGTGAAGGCGGGGGGGCCGTCAATGAGCAGTTCTTC. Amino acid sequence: CASSEGGGAVNEQFF.

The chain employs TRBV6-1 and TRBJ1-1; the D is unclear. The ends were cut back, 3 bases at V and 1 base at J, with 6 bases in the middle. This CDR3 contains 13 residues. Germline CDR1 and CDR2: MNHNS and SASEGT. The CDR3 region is CASSEVWNTEAFF. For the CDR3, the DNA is TGTGCCAGCAGTGAGGTTTGGAACACTGAAGCTTTCTTT.

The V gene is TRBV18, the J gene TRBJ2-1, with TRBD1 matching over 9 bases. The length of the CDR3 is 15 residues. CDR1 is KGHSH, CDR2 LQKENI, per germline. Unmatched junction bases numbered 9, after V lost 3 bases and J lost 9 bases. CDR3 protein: CASSPRDRVVGEQFF. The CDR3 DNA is TGTGCCAGCTCACCGAGGGACAGGGTGGTTGGTGAGCAGTTCTTC.

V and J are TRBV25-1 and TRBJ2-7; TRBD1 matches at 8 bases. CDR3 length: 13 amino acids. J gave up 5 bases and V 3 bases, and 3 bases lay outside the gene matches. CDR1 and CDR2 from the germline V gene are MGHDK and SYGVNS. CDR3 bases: TGTGCCAGCAGTGACCAGGGGGCCCACGAGCAGTACTTC. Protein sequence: CASSDQGAHEQYF.

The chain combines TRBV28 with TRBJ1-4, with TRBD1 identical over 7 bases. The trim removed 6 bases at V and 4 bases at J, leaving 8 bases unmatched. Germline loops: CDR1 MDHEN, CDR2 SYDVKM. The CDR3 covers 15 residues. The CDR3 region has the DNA TGTGCCAGCAGCGCCACAGGGGCCGGTAATGAAAAACTGTTTTTT. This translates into CASSATGAGNEKLFF. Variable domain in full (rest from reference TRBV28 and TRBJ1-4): DVKVTQSSRYLVKRTGEKVFLECVQDMDHENMFWYRQDPGLGLRLIYFSYDVKMKEKGDIPEGYSVSREKKERFSLILESASTNQTSMYLCASSATGAGNEKLFFGSGTQLSVL.

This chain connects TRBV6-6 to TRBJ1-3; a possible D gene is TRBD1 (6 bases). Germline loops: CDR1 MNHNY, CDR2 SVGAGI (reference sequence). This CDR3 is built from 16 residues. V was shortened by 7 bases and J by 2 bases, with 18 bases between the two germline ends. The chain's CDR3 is CASTLGGLVAGNTIYF. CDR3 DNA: TGTGCCAGCACCCTGGGGGGGCTGGTAGCTGGAAACACCATATATTTT.

CDR3: CASSFQAIRNAVGRGNEQFF. CDR3 nucleotides: TGCGCCAGCAGCTTTCAGGCGATACGGAACGCGGTGGGGAGGGGCAATGAGCAGTTCTTC. The chain uses TRBV5-1 and TRBJ2-1; 7 bases map to TRBD2. Germline lookup yields CDR1 SGHRS and CDR2 YFSETQ. The CDR3 runs to 20 residues. Losses at the gene ends were 2 bases for V and 6 bases for J; bases not matched to a gene: 23.

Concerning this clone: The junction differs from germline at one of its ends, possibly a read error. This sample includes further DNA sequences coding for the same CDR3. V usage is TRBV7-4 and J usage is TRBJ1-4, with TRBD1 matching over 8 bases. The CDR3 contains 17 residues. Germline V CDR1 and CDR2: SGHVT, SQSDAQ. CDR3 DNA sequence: TGTGCCAGCAGCTTAAGGGACAGGCAAGCAACTAATGAAAAACTATTTTTT. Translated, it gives CASSLRDRQATNEKLFF.

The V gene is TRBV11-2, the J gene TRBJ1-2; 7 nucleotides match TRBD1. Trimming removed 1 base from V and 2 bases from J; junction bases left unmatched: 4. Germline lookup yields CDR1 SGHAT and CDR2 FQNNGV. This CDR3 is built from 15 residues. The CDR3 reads CASSLGQGTNYGYTF. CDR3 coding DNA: TGTGCCAGCAGCTTAGGACAGGGTACGAACTATGGCTACACCTTC.

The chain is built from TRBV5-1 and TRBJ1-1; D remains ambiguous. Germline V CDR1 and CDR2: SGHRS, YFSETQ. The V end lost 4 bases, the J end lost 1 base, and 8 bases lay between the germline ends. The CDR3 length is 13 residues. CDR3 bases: TGCGCCAGCAGCCCCGACGGGAACACTGAAGCTTTCTTT. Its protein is CASSPDGNTEAFF.

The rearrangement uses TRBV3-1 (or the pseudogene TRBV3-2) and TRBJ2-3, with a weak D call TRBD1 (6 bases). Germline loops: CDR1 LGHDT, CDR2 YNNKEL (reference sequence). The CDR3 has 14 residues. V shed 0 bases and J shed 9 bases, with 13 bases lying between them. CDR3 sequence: CASSQEGDTPTQYF. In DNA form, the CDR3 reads TGTGCCAGCAGCCAAGAAGGGGACACCCCAACGCAGTATTTT.

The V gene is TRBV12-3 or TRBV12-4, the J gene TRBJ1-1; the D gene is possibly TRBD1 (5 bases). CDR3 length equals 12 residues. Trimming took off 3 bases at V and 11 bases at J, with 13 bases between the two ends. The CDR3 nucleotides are TGTGCCAGCAGTTTTTCCGGGGGGATGGCTTTCTTT. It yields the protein CASSFSGGMAFF.